This T cell receptor beta chain was captured in a study of blood T cells in healthy people across ages. Study as a whole: Template switching picked up about one barcoded beta molecule for each two T cells.

Germline CDR1 is DFQATT and CDR2 is SNEGSKA (reference sequence). This CDR3 is built from 14 residues. V lost 5 bases to trimming and J lost 3 bases; unmatched junction nucleotides: 4. Alongside a J-beta primer mix, a sample-barcoded 5' primer served in a second PCR lasting about 7 to 12 cycles. Via MiXCR, TCRdb re-called the 5' RACE reads, giving one row per CDR3 protein. This sample has some 1.5 million distinct CDR3 sequences, with approximately 43% found just once. This clonotype has more than one count but fewer than ten. The specimen sequenced was blood. The genes are TRBV20-1 and TRBJ2-1; 10 nucleotides agree with TRBD2. The sequence was obtained from a woman in her late teens or twenties in good health. The CDR3, as DNA: TGCAGTGCTGCTCGGACTAGCGGCTACAATGAGCAGTTCTTC. This codes for CSAARTSGYNEQFF.